Below, one T cell receptor beta chain is given with its context. The data originate from a study of blood T cell repertoires in COVID-19. Study summary: Specimens from acute and convalescent COVID-19 originated in the United States, Italy and Spain. From T cells, B-cell-depleted T cells, or PBMCs came the material, which was cDNA or gDNA.

In the source study's methods: For nucleated cells, counts were estimated from reference gene primer amplification. Sequenced by immunoSEQ multiplex PCR; TCRdb stores in-frame clones only, minus some. The V and J calls and the clone size are those of that table, but D and trimming were determined from the DNA. The data contain 160,000 or so clones, roughly 74% of them singletons. This CDR3 is built from 16 residues. With V trimmed by 2 bases and J by 4 bases, 9 bases remained unmatched. Germline V gene data show CDR1 as SGHAT and CDR2 as FQNNGV. J is TRBJ2-3 and V is TRBV11-2, with 7 bases identical to TRBD2. The receptor comes from a woman of 80 years or more with acute or convalescent COVID-19. The sample consisted of peripheral blood. The CDR3: CASSLLAGSSPDTQYF. CDR3 DNA: TGTGCCAGCAGCTTATTAGCGGGCTCCTCCCCAGATACGCAGTATTTT.